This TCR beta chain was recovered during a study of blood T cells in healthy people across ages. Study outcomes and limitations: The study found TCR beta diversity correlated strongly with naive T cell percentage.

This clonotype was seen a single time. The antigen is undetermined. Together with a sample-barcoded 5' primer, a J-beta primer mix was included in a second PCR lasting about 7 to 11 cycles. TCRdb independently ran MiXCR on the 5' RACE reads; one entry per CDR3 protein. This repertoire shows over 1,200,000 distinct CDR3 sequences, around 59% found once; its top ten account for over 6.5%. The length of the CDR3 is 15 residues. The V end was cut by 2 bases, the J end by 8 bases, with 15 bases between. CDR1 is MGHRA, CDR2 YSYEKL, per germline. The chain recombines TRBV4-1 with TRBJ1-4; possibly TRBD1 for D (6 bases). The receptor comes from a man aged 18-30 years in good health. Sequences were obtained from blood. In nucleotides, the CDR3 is TGCGCCAGCAGCCAATCTATAGGGGGTCAGGAAAAACTGTTTTTT. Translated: CASSQSIGGQEKLFF.